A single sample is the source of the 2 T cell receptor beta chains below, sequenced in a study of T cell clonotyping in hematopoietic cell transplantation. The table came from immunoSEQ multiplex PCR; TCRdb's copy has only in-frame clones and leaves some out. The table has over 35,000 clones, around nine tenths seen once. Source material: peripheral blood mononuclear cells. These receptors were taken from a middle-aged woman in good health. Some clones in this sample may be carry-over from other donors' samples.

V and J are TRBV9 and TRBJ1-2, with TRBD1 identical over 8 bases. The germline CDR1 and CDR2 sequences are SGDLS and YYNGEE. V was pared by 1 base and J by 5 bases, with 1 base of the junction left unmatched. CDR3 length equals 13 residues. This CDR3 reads CASSVRTGYGYTF. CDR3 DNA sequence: TGTGCCAGCAGCGTAAGGACAGGGTATGGCTACACCTTC.

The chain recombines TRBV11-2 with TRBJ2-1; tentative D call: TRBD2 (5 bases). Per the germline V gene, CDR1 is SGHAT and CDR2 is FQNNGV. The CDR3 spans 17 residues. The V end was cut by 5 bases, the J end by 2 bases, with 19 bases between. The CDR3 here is CASSGRNRGLPYNEQFF. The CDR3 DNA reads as TGTGCCAGCAGCGGACGTAACAGAGGGCTTCCCTACAATGAGCAGTTCTTC.